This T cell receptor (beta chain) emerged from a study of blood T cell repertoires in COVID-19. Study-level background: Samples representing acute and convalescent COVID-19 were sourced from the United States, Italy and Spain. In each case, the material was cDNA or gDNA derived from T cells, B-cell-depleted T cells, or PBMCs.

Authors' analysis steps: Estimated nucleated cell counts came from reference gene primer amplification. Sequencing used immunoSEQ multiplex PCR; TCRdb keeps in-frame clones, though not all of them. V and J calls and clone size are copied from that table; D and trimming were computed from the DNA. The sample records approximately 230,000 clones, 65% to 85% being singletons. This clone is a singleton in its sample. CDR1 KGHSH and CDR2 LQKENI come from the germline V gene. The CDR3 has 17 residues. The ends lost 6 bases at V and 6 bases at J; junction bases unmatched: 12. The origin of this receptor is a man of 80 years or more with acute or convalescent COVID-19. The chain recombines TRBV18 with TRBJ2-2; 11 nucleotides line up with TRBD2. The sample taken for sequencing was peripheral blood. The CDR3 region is CASSYELAGAGSGELFF. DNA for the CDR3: TGTGCCAGCTCCTACGAACTAGCGGGAGCAGGCTCCGGGGAGCTGTTTTTT.